A single sample gave rise to the 7 T cell receptor beta chains below, sequenced in a study of blood T cell repertoires in COVID-19 (dated by TCRdb to 2020 to 2021). The library was produced with the immunoSEQ multiplex PCR assay. Imported from immuneACCESS, the table was reduced by TCRdb to in-frame sequences with V and J called. These copies leave out some clones; in studies compared against another copy, an unresolved V gene accounts for under half, and the cause of the remainder is not known. The sample table lists approximately 220,000 clones, 84% of them with a count of one. The ten largest clones take up approximately 6.6% of the sample. Sequences were obtained from PBMCs or T cells enriched from blood (not recorded which). The receptor set was obtained from a woman in her forties who had recovered from COVID-19.

This clone was recorded at least ten times. The chain joins TRBV9 to TRBJ2-2, with 9 bases fitting TRBD1. The CDR3 is made up of 18 amino acids. CDR1 is SGDLS, CDR2 YYNGEE, per germline. The J segment lost 0 bases and the V segment lost 3 bases, leaving 9 bases of the junction unmatched. This CDR3 is CASSARTGAETNTGELFF. The CDR3 nucleotides read TGTGCCAGCAGCGCGAGGACAGGGGCGGAAACGAACACCGGGGAGCTGTTTTTT.

The rearrangement links TRBV12-3 or TRBV12-4 to TRBJ2-3; no definite D call. V was cut by 5 bases and J by 5 bases, with 11 bases left in between. The CDR3 totals 13 residues. The CDR3, as DNA: TGTGCCAGCAGTCCCCGTATCGGAGATACGCAGTATTTT. This translates into CASSPRIGDTQYF.

CDR3 sequence (DNA): TGTGCCAGCAGCTCAGAGGCTAGCGGGAGTAGGGATACGCAGTATTTT. Protein product: CASSSEASGSRDTQYF. The V call is TRBV7-2, the J call TRBJ2-3; 10 bases fit TRBD2. The CDR3 extends over 16 amino acids. With V trimmed by 4 bases and J by 6 bases, 10 bases remained unmatched. Germline values: CDR1 SGHTA, CDR2 FQGNSA.

The CDR3 sequence is CASSLRPGGGYTF. The CDR3 DNA reads as TGTGCCAGCAGTTTACGGCCAGGTGGGGGCTACACCTTC. V and J are TRBV12-3 or TRBV12-4 and TRBJ1-2; unclear D gene. The length of the CDR3 is 13 residues. V was trimmed by 2 bases and J by 8 bases, leaving 12 bases between them.

The chain couples TRBV23-1 to TRBJ1-3; D is unresolved. TRBV23-1 is an open reading frame, and its role is uncertain. The ends were cut back, 4 bases at V and 0 bases at J, with 7 bases in the middle. This CDR3 comprises 14 residues. CDR3 sequence (DNA): TGCGCCAGCAGTCTGGGCGACTCTGGAAACACCATATATTTT. Amino acids: CASSLGDSGNTIYF.

V is TRBV6-6 and J is TRBJ1-1, with D possibly being TRBD1 (5 bases). Trimming stripped 4 bases from V and 1 base from J, with 10 bases between. The germline gives CDR1 MNHNY, CDR2 SVGAGI (reference sequence). This CDR3 is 14 amino acids long. The CDR3 here is CASSFWQGNTEAFF. The CDR3 nucleotides read TGTGCCAGCAGTTTCTGGCAGGGGAACACTGAAGCTTTCTTT.

The chain employs TRBV11-3 and TRBJ2-1; TRBD1 aligns across 9 bases. In germline, CDR1 is SGHNT, CDR2 YENEEA. Germline trimming cut 2 bases from V and 6 bases from J; bases unmatched to any gene: 8. The CDR3 is 16 residues long. The CDR3 DNA follows: TGTGCCAGCAGCTTAATCGCCGGGACAGGGCTCAATGAGCAGTTCTTC. Translation gives CASSLIAGTGLNEQFF.